The 27 T cell receptor beta chains below all came from one sample that was sequenced in a study of control samples from healthy donors and cancer patients. Generated by immunoSEQ multiplex PCR, the TCRdb table keeps only in-frame clones and is missing some. The profile shows about 110,000 clones, around nine tenths of them singletons. The sample was blood. The receptors come from a human donor in good health. The donor label of this sample is uncertain.

The gene calls are TRBV7-3 and TRBJ1-1; D possibly corresponds to TRBD1 (6 bases). Germline V gene data show CDR1 as SGHTA and CDR2 as FQGTGA. V was trimmed by 2 bases and J by 3 bases, leaving 7 bases between them. The CDR3 totals 13 residues. In DNA form, the CDR3 reads TGTGCCAGCAGCTTACAGGGGTACACTGAAGCTTTCTTT. It translates to CASSLQGYTEAFF.

Regarding this clone: The germline gene is not matched at one end of the junction; a read error may be the cause. The chain couples TRBV15 to TRBJ1-6; 8 nucleotides line up with TRBD1. The CDR3 is 16 amino acids. Germline loops: CDR1 LNHNV, CDR2 YYDKDF (reference sequence). CDR3 sequence (DNA): TGTACCACCAGCAGAAACCTCGGACAGGGAGGGTCACCCCTCCACTTT. The encoded protein is CTTSRNLGQGGSPLHF.

The chain recombines TRBV5-1 with TRBJ2-3; D is ambiguous. CDR1 SGHRS and CDR2 YFSETQ come from the germline V gene. Trimming cost V 3 bases and J 3 bases, with 8 bases left between them. This CDR3 spans 13 amino acids. CDR3 residues: CASSSGRTDTQYF. CDR3 bases: TGCGCCAGCAGCTCTGGTAGGACAGATACGCAGTATTTT.

This clone was recorded a few times. The V call is TRBV29-1, the J call TRBJ1-2; D gene ambiguous. The CDR3 length is 13 residues. Looked up from germline, CDR1 is SQVTM and CDR2 is ANQGSEA. The V gene lost 0 bases and the J gene lost 6 bases, with 11 bases spanning the gap. The CDR3 DNA is TGCAGCGTTGAAGAATCGCTATCCAATGGCTACACCTTC. Its protein product is CSVEESLSNGYTF.

This clone came up a few times. V and J are TRBV19 and TRBJ1-6; possibly TRBD1 for D (6 bases). From germline, CDR1 is LNHDA and CDR2 SQIVND (reference sequence). CDR3 length: 15 residues. V lost 7 bases, J lost 0 bases, and 10 bases lay in between. This CDR3 reads CASMEDSSYNSPLHF. CDR3 nucleotides: TGTGCCAGTATGGAGGACAGCTCCTATAATTCACCCCTCCACTTT.

A remark on this clone: Other DNA sequences in the same sample also yield this CDR3. This sequence joins TRBV4-2 and TRBJ1-5, with D perhaps matching TRBD1 (5 bases). Germline V gene lookup returns CDR1 LGHNA and CDR2 YNFKEQ. V shed 1 base and J shed 1 base, with 5 bases lying between them. This CDR3 is 14 amino acids long. The CDR3 protein is CASSQGGSNQPQHF. The DNA for the CDR3 is TGTGCCAGCAGCCAAGGGGGGAGCAATCAGCCCCAGCATTTT.

The chain has TRBV28 and TRBJ1-2, with D uncertain. The length of the CDR3 is 11 residues. CDR1 and CDR2 from the germline V gene are MDHEN and SYDVKM. V lost 3 bases and J 5 bases, leaving 4 bases between the germline ends. The CDR3 nucleotides are TGTGCCAGCAGTTTCCAGTATGGCTACACCTTC. Its protein is CASSFQYGYTF.

The rearrangement uses TRBV24-1 and TRBJ2-3, with D unclear. The CDR3 has 16 residues. CDR1 is KGHDR and CDR2 is SFDVKD in the germline V gene. Between the trimmed V and J ends, which lost 1 base and 0 bases, there was a span of 10 bases. Here the CDR3 reads CATSDFRMGSTDTQYF. In nucleotides, the CDR3 is TGTGCCACCAGTGATTTCAGAATGGGGAGCACAGATACGCAGTATTTT.

V is TRBV27 and J is TRBJ1-4; D unresolved. CDR3 length equals 13 residues. The germline V and J ends were trimmed by 5 bases and 5 bases, with 9 bases remaining between them. Germline V gene data show CDR1 as MNHEY and CDR2 as SMNVEV (reference sequence). The CDR3 is CASSLQINEKLFF. In nucleotides, the CDR3 is TGTGCCAGCAGTCTGCAGATAAATGAAAAACTGTTTTTT.

Written as DNA, the CDR3 is TGTGCCACCAGACAGGGCTCAGGTCAGCCCCAGCATTTT. Amino acid sequence: CATRQGSGQPQHF. The chain recombines TRBV28 with TRBJ1-5; 7 nucleotides align to TRBD1. Losses at the gene ends were 10 bases for V and 6 bases for J; bases not matched to a gene: 9. The germline gives CDR1 MDHEN, CDR2 SYDVKM. The CDR3 consists of 13 residues.

The chain is built from TRBV6-5 and TRBJ2-7, with 8 bases aligning to TRBD1. Germline trimming cut 5 bases from V and 6 bases from J; bases unmatched to any gene: 6. The germline gives CDR1 MNHEY, CDR2 SVGAGI. This CDR3 has 13 amino acids. The CDR3 reads CASSRTGIGEQYV. CDR3 coding DNA: TGTGCCAGCAGTAGGACAGGGATCGGCGAGCAGTACGTC.

CDR3 sequence (DNA): TGTGCCAGCAGTCCGAACTGGCGGACAGGCCCCTATAATTCACCCCTCCACTTT. Its protein product is CASSPNWRTGPYNSPLHF. The chain combines TRBV11-3 with TRBJ1-6; 7 bases agree with TRBD1. The CDR3 sequence is 18 residues long. With 6 bases clipped from V and 2 bases from J, the junction kept 13 bases outside the gene matches. CDR1 and CDR2 (germline): SGHNT, YENEEA.

The chain employs TRBV4-2 and TRBJ1-5; possibly TRBD1 for D (5 bases). CDR1 and CDR2 from the germline V gene are LGHNA and YNFKEQ. CDR3 length: 16 residues. V was cut by 3 bases and J by 0 bases, with 12 bases left in between. The CDR3 DNA is TGTGCCAGCAGCCAGGCGGGGGAGACTAGCAATCAGCCCCAGCATTTT. This translates into CASSQAGETSNQPQHF.

The chain links TRBV7-8 to TRBJ2-6, with 8 bases that match TRBD1. The germline CDR1 and CDR2 sequences are SGHVS and FQNEAQ. The CDR3 is 17 residues long. The J segment lost 2 bases and the V segment lost 4 bases, leaving 7 bases of the junction unmatched. In DNA form, the CDR3 reads TGTGCCAGCAGCTCAGGACAGGGAAGAACTGGGGCCAACGTCCTGACTTTC. Translating gives CASSSGQGRTGANVLTF.

The chain joins TRBV18 to TRBJ1-5; 7 bases are a match to TRBD1. V shed 2 bases and J 1 base; nucleotides not matched to a gene: 2. Germline CDR1 is KGHSH and CDR2 is LQKENI. The CDR3 has 15 amino acids. In DNA, the CDR3 is TGTGCCAGCTCACCAGGAGGGGGCAGCAATCAGCCCCAGCATTTT. It codes for CASSPGGGSNQPQHF. Full variable domain (outside the CDR3, taken from reference TRBV18 and TRBJ1-5): NAGVMQNPRHLVRRRGQEARLRCSPMKGHSHVYWYRQLPEEGLKFMVYLQKENIIDESGMPKERFSAEFPKEGPSILRIQQVVRGDSAAYFCASSPGGGSNQPQHFGDGTRLSIL.

The DNA of the CDR3 is TGTGCCAGCAGCTTAGGCCCCTCAGGTGCCGGTGGCTACACCTTC. This encodes CASSLGPSGAGGYTF. The chain uses TRBV13 and TRBJ1-2; D uncertain. This CDR3 is 15 amino acids long. Deletions cut 0 bases from V and 7 bases from J, with 15 bases between. In germline, CDR1 is PRHDT, CDR2 FYEKMQ (reference sequence).

The chain uses TRBV3-1 (or the pseudogene TRBV3-2) and TRBJ1-6; a possible D gene is TRBD1 (5 bases). The CDR3 has 14 amino acids. CDR1 LGHDT and CDR2 YNNKEL come from the germline V gene (reference sequence). Trimming pared 1 base from V and 14 bases from J, leaving 15 bases between. The CDR3 coding sequence is TGTGCCAGCAGCCAAGCGTCGCAGGGTTTTGCCCTCCACTTT. Protein sequence: CASSQASQGFALHF.

This clone occurred once. This CDR3 is CSVELSGDRQWGYTF. In DNA, the CDR3 is TGCAGCGTTGAACTTTCTGGGGACAGGCAATGGGGCTACACCTTC. The chain joins TRBV29-1 to TRBJ1-2, with 8 nucleotides matching TRBD1. V shed 2 bases and J 8 bases; nucleotides not matched to a gene: 13. Germline V gene lookup returns CDR1 SQVTM and CDR2 ANQGSEA. The CDR3 extends over 15 amino acids.

CDR3 protein: CASSAGLAGGNTYNEQFF. CDR3 DNA: TGTGCCAGCAGCGCGGGACTAGCGGGGGGGAATACCTACAATGAGCAGTTCTTC. The chain links TRBV9 to TRBJ2-1, with 16 bases identical to TRBD2. The CDR3 loop spans 18 amino acids. V trimming: 3 bases; J trimming: 2 bases; junction bases outside the gene matches: 5. Germline V gene sequence: CDR1 SGDLS, CDR2 YYNGEE.

CDR3 sequence reads: CASSVVAGGYYGYTF. The CDR3 DNA sequence: TGTGCCAGCAGCGTAGTGGCAGGGGGGTACTATGGCTACACCTTC. The V call is TRBV9, the J call TRBJ1-2; TRBD1 agrees at 7 bases. Trimming cost V 0 bases and J 3 bases; bases outside gene matches: 5. CDR1 is SGDLS, CDR2 YYNGEE, per germline. The CDR3 is 15 residues long.

This rearrangement joins TRBV6-5 to TRBJ1-3; D unresolved. V shed 6 bases and J shed 3 bases, with 12 bases lying between them. CDR3 length equals 14 residues. In germline, CDR1 is MNHEY, CDR2 SVGAGI. The chain's CDR3 is CASRSWGVGNTIYF. Written as DNA, the CDR3 is TGTGCCAGCAGATCCTGGGGTGTTGGAAACACCATATATTTT.

The chain uses TRBV9 and TRBJ1-2; TRBD1 is a possible D gene (5 bases). Germline CDR1 and CDR2: SGDLS and YYNGEE. Deletions cut 0 bases from V and 7 bases from J, with 22 bases between. The CDR3 spans 17 residues. The CDR3 sequence: CASSVGPGIQGEGGYTF. CDR3 coding DNA: TGTGCCAGCAGCGTAGGACCTGGAATTCAAGGGGAGGGTGGCTACACCTTC.

This rearrangement joins TRBV6-1 to TRBJ1-1; 7 positions match TRBD1. V shed 3 bases and J 3 bases; nucleotides not matched to a gene: 7. The CDR3 is made up of 15 amino acids. Germline V CDR1 and CDR2: MNHNS, SASEGT. The CDR3 DNA is TGTGCCAGCAGTGATAGACGACAGGGTGACACTGAAGCTTTCTTT. It yields the protein CASSDRRQGDTEAFF.

The gene calls are TRBV15 and TRBJ2-7, with TRBD2 as a possible D gene (6 bases). This CDR3 has 15 amino acids. Trimming stripped 6 bases from V and 1 base from J, with 16 bases between. Looked up from germline, CDR1 is LNHNV and CDR2 is YYDKDF (reference sequence). The CDR3, as DNA: TGTGCCACCAGTAAACAACCCGGGGGTTCCTACGAGCAGTACGTC. Amino acids: CATSKQPGGSYEQYV.

This clone occurred once. The chain employs TRBV9 and TRBJ2-2, with D hard to call. CDR1 and CDR2 from the germline V gene are SGDLS and YYNGEE. Trimming removed 1 base from V and 2 bases from J, with 6 bases in between. The CDR3 consists of 14 residues. The CDR3 bases are TGTGCCAGCAGCGTATCCACAAACACCGGGGAGCTGTTTTTT. This translates into CASSVSTNTGELFF.

This clone was recorded only once. The J gene is TRBJ2-7, the V gene TRBV6-1, with 9 bases lining up with TRBD1. Per the germline V gene, CDR1 is MNHNS and CDR2 is SASEGT. The CDR3 sequence is 15 residues long. The junction had 0 bases not matched to a gene; V was cut back by 0 bases and J by 0 bases. The chain's CDR3 is CASSEATGGSYEQYV. In DNA form, the CDR3 reads TGTGCCAGCAGTGAAGCGACAGGGGGCTCCTACGAGCAGTACGTC.

This clone was detected a few times. This sequence joins TRBV30 and TRBJ2-2; 7 bases agree with TRBD1. Germline loops: CDR1 GTSNPN, CDR2 SVGIG (reference sequence). This CDR3 is 14 amino acids long. V shed 2 bases and J 7 bases; nucleotides not matched to a gene: 7. CDR3 in amino acids: CAWSTGTASGELFF. For the CDR3, the DNA is TGTGCCTGGAGTACCGGGACAGCGAGCGGGGAGCTGTTTTTT.